This TCR beta chain was captured in a study of T cells in Graves' hyperthyroidism and ophthalmopathy. The germline V gene encodes CDR1 MGHDK and CDR2 SYGVNS. The CDR3 spans 11 residues. The ends lost 6 bases at V and 9 bases at J; junction bases unmatched: 5. The study's findings and limits: A 13 V-J signature model discriminated ophthalmopathy versus stable hyperthyroidism.

This clonotype has a count of ten or more. The antigen is unknown. Diagnosis of hyperthyroidism was new in patients aged 18 to 65, and its duration was under 2 months. The authors obtained PBMCs from roughly 10 ml of fresh peripheral blood. Researchers took RNA transcripts and amplified the TCR beta CDR3 regions from them. An initial round of RT-PCR targeting the TCR CDR3 relied on the HTBI primer set. TCRdb called the multiplex PCR reads again in MiXCR, with one record for every CDR3 protein. The sample lists about 270,000 distinct CDR3 sequences, about 25% occurring once. The sequence was collected from a man aged 40-50 years with Graves' hyperthyroidism that later progressed to Graves' ophthalmopathy. The chain couples TRBV25-1 to TRBJ2-7; 7 bases map to TRBD1. The sample was blood. CDR3 residues: CASRTGWRQYF. The CDR3 DNA is TGTGCCAGCAGGACAGGGTGGAGGCAGTACTTC.